The clone carrying this TCR beta chain was found once. Antigen: not known. This specimen belongs to a study of cytomegalovirus exposure and HLA in healthy donors. The germline CDR1 and CDR2 sequences are SNHLY and FYNNEI. The CDR3 extends over 15 amino acids. V lost 7 bases to trimming and J lost 6 bases; unmatched junction nucleotides: 9. The PCR made use of 60 Vbeta and 13 Jbeta primers. Libraries were prepared by immunoSEQ multiplex PCR; TCRdb keeps only in-frame clonotypes and omits some of them. In the table there are over 150,000 clones, more than 80% of which are singletons. Study conclusions and caveats: The study assumed roughly uniform donor sequencing depth for presence/absence analyses. There were reportedly fewer N-insertions in an Asian-associated ancestry cluster than the approximately 670-donor mean, in a later analysis.

The rearrangement joins TRBV2 to TRBJ2-1; TRBD2 aligns across 10 bases. Material: PBMCs. The sequence was obtained from a boy between 10 and 17 years old in good health and CMV-seronegative. Here the CDR3 reads CASTRLAGAINEQFF. CDR3 DNA sequence: TGTGCCAGCACCCGACTAGCGGGTGCTATCAATGAGCAGTTCTTC.